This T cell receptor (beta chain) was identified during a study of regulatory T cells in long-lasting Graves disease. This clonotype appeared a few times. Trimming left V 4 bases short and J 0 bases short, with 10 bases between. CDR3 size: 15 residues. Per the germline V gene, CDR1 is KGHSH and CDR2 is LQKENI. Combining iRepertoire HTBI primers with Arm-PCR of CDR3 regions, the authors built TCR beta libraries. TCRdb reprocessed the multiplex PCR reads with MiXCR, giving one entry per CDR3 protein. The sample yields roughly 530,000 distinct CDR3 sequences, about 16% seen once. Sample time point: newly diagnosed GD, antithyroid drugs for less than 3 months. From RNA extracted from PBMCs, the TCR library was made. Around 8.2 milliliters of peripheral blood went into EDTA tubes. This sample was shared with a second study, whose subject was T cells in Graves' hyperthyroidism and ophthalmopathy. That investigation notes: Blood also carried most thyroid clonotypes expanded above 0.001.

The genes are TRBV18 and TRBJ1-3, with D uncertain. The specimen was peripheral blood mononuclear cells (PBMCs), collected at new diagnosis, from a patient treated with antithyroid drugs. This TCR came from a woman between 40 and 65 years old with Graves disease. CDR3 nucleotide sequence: TGTGCCAGCTCACTAAACGCCAACTCTGGAAACACCATATATTTT. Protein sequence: CASSLNANSGNTIYF.